The present T cell receptor (beta chain) was sequenced within a study of blood T cell repertoires in COVID-19. Germline V lookup: CDR1 SEHNR, CDR2 FQNEAQ (reference sequence). V gave up 4 bases and J gave up 4 bases, with 13 bases separating them. The CDR3 contains 15 residues. The method was immunoSEQ multiplex PCR; TCRdb's version includes in-frame clones alone and lacks a portion of them. Found here are hundreds of thousands of clones, over 75% of them singletons; the top ten hold about 9.9%. Each participant's cohort was designated according to participant-reported clinical history. The source material was PBMCs or T cells enriched from blood (not recorded which). This clonotype was sampled from a middle-aged woman who had recovered from COVID-19. The chain has TRBV7-9 and TRBJ1-4; maybe TRBD1 (6 bases). The CDR3 region is CASSSRTEFNEKLFF. CDR3 nucleotides: TGTGCCAGCAGCTCGCGGACAGAGTTTAATGAAAAACTGTTTTTT.